These T cell receptor beta chains were read from a single sample in a study of T cell responses to AZD1222 COVID-19 vaccine. TCRdb's table, derived via immunoSEQ multiplex PCR, lists solely in-frame clones and lacks some. In the table there are 75,000 to 95,000 clones, 85% of which are singletons. This specimen consisted of peripheral blood, obtained 28 days after the second AZD1222 dose. These receptors originate from an adult who received the AZD1222 COVID-19 vaccine. The CDR3 runs from the conserved cysteine through the conserved F or W. The order of the fields is V gene, J gene, clone size, D gene, CDR3 protein, CDR3 DNA. D genes are given only for firm matches. Where a row states a size, it is once, few, many or the class of an expanded clone; other rows omit it.

>TRBV24-1|TRBJ1-5|NA|NA
CATSEQYSNQPQHF
TGTGCCACCAGTGAACAGTATAGCAATCAGCCCCAGCATTTT
>TRBV18|TRBJ2-7|NA|TRBD2
CASSELAGGQYEQYF
TGTGCCAGCTCAGAACTAGCGGGGGGGCAATACGAGCAGTACTTC
>TRBV18|TRBJ2-3|once|NA
CASSPPGSVDTQYF
TGTGCCAGCTCACCACCTGGGTCAGTGGATACGCAGTATTTT
>TRBV4-3|TRBJ1-6|NA|NA
CASSQDGSYNSPLHF
TGCGCCAGCAGCCAAGATGGCTCCTATAATTCACCCCTCCACTTT
>TRBV5-1|TRBJ1-5|NA|NA
CASSLEGTQPQHF
TGCGCCAGCAGCTTGGAAGGGACTCAGCCCCAGCATTTT
>TRBV15|TRBJ1-3|NA|TRBD1
CASSPRDSAGNTIYF
TGTGCCTCCAGTCCTCGGGACAGCGCTGGAAACACCATATATTTT
>TRBV6-6|TRBJ2-1|NA|TRBD1
CASSSGTGNFYNEQFF
TGTGCCAGCAGCTCCGGGACAGGGAACTTCTACAATGAGCAGTTCTTC
>TRBV6-2/TRBV6-3|TRBJ2-7|once|NA
CASSYPDHAYEQYF
TGTGCCAGCAGTTATCCGGATCATGCCTACGAGCAGTACTTC
>TRBV7-2|TRBJ2-5|NA|NA
CASSSSFAGQETQYF
TGTGCCAGCAGCTCGTCGTTTGCGGGCCAAGAGACCCAGTACTTC
>TRBV7-2|TRBJ2-5|NA|TRBD2
CASSLGGLAGVETQYF
TGTGCCAGCAGCTTAGGGGGACTAGCGGGAGTAGAGACCCAGTACTTC
>TRBV19|TRBJ2-1|NA|NA
CASREYENEQFF
TGTGCCAGTAGGGAGTACGAGAATGAGCAGTTCTTC
>TRBV19|TRBJ2-3|NA|NA
CASSISDTQYF
TGTGCCAGTAGTATAAGTGATACGCAGTATTTT
>TRBV6-5|TRBJ1-2|NA|TRBD1
CASSYSRGAYGYTF
TGTGCCAGCAGTTACAGCAGGGGGGCCTATGGCTACACCTTC
>TRBV7-2|TRBJ1-1|once|NA
CASSSGRRGAFF
TGTGCCAGCAGCTCCGGGAGACGTGGAGCTTTCTTT
>TRBV2|TRBJ1-4|once|NA
CASTQVGAFEKLFF
TGTGCCAGCACCCAAGTGGGCGCATTCGAAAAACTGTTTTTT
>TRBV27|TRBJ2-6|NA|TRBD2
CASSLGGAGANVLTF
TGTGCCAGCAGTTTAGGGGGGGCTGGGGCCAACGTCCTGACTTTC
>TRBV5-6|TRBJ2-7|NA|TRBD1
CASSSGTVFYEQYF
TGTGCCAGCAGCTCCGGGACAGTCTTCTACGAGCAGTACTTC
>TRBV20-1|TRBJ1-1|NA|NA
CSNNRDTEAFF
TGCAGTAATAACAGGGATACTGAAGCTTTCTTT
>TRBV18|TRBJ2-7|NA|TRBD1
CASSNRGLYEQYF
TGTGCCAGCTCAAACAGGGGGCTCTACGAGCAGTACTTC